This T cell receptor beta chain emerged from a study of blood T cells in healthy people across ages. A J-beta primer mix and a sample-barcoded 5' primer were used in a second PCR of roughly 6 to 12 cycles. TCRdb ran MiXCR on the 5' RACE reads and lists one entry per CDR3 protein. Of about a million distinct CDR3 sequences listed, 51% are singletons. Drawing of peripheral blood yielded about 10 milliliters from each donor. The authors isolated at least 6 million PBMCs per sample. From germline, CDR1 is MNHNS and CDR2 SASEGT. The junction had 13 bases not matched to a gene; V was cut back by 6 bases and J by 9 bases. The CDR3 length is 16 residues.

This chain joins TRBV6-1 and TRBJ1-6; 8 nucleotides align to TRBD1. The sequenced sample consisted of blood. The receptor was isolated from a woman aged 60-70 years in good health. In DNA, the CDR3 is TGTGCCAGCAGGGAACCCGGGACAGGTGCCCCTTCACCCCTCCACTTT. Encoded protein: CASREPGTGAPSPLHF.